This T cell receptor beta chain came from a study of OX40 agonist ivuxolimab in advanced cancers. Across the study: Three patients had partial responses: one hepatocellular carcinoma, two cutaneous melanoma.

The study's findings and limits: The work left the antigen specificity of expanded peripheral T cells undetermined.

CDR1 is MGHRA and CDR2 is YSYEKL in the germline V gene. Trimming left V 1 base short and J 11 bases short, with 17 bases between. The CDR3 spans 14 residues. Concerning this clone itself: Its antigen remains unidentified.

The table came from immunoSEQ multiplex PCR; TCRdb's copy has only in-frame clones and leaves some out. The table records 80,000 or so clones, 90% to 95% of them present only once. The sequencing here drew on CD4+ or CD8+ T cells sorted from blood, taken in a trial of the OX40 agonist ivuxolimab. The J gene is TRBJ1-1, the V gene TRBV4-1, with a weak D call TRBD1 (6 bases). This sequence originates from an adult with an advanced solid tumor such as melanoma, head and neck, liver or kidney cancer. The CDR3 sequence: CASSQAIGLRGAFF. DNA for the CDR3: TGCGCCAGCAGCCAAGCAATTGGTTTAAGGGGGGCTTTCTTT.